What follows is one T cell receptor beta chain and its context. It was CD45RO-negative cells, positively selected for CCR7, that made up naive CD8 cells, with terminally differentiated effector memory CD45RA+ cells excluded. This entry is derived from a study of shared clonotypes between healthy human individuals. The protocol was immunoSEQ multiplex PCR, while the TCRdb copy is restricted to in-frame clones and leaves out a portion. The top ten hold roughly 1% of the sample, which has about 2 million clones, approximately 94% seen once. This receptor was taken from a man in his late teens or twenties in good health. The sample taken for sequencing was naive CD8+ T cells sorted from blood.

The DNA of the CDR3 is TGTGCCAGCAGTAATTCAGCAGAGACCTACGAGCAGTACTTC. Protein: CASSNSAETYEQYF. The chain recombines TRBV7-9 with TRBJ2-7; D not certain. V dropped 6 bases and J dropped 2 bases, with 14 bases sitting between them. The CDR3 spans 14 residues. The V gene's germline CDR1 is SEHNR and CDR2 FQNEAQ (reference sequence).